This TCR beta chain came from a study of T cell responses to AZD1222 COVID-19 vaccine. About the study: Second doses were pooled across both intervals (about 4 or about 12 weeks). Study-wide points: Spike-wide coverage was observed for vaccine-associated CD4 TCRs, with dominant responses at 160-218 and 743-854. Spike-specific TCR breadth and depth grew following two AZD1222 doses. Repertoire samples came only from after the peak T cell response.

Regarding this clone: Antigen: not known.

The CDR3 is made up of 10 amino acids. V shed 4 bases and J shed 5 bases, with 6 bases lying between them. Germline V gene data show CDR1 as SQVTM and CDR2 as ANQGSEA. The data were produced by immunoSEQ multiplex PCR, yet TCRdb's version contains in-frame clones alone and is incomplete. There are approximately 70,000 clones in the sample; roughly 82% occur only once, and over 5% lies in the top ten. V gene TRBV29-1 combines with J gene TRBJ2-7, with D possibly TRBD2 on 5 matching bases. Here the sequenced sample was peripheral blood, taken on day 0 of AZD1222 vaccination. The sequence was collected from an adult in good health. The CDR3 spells CSVAGNEQYF. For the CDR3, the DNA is TGCAGCGTTGCCGGGAACGAGCAGTACTTC.